A single sample is the source of the 5 T cell receptor beta chains below, sequenced in a study of CD8 T cells in ankylosing spondylitis. One entry per CDR3 protein, called by TCRdb with MiXCR from the 5' RACE reads. The sample consists of approximately 350,000 distinct CDR3 sequences, approximately 22% of them appearing once. Material for sequencing was blood, either unsorted or a sorted T cell fraction (not recorded which). The receptors here all came from a male donor with ankylosing spondylitis or in good health (not recorded which).

The chain recombines TRBV7-9 with TRBJ1-2, with D uncertain. This CDR3 has 9 amino acids. With 1 base removed from V and 12 bases from J, the gap between germline ends came to 3 bases. Per the germline V gene, CDR1 is SEHNR and CDR2 is FQNEAQ (reference sequence). The CDR3 DNA reads TGTGCCAGCAGCTTAGAAGACACCTTC. Translated, it gives CASSLEDTF.

V is TRBV9 and J is TRBJ1-2, with TRBD1 matching 8 bases. This CDR3 region has 15 residues. Germline CDR1 and CDR2: SGDLS and YYNGEE. V was clipped by 4 bases and J by 8 bases; unmatched bases: 13. CDR3 residues: CASSSHTGGQVGYTF. The CDR3 DNA sequence: TGTGCCAGCAGCTCTCACACAGGGGGACAAGTAGGCTACACCTTC.

This clonotype was counted between two and nine times. The chain links TRBV7-9 to TRBJ2-7; TRBD2 might be the D (6 bases). V shed 4 bases and J shed 1 base, with 14 bases lying between them. Germline-derived CDR1 and CDR2 are SEHNR and FQNEAQ (reference sequence). This CDR3 comprises 15 residues. CDR3: CASSSPGLASYEQYF. The CDR3 DNA is TGTGCCAGCAGCTCACCGGGACTCGCTTCCTACGAGCAGTACTTC.

This clonotype was counted a few times. The V call is TRBV7-8, the J call TRBJ2-7; a weak D match, TRBD2 (7 bases). CDR1 and CDR2 from the germline V gene are SGHVS and FQNEAQ. CDR3 length: 13 residues. Trimming took 6 bases from V and 6 from J, leaving 15 bases between them. The CDR3 spells CASRPRGGREQYF. The DNA of the CDR3 is TGTGCCAGCAGACCTAGGGGGGGGCGCGAGCAGTACTTC.

CDR3: CASSGGDRSWAEQYF. The CDR3 region has the DNA TGTGCCAGCAGCGGAGGGGACAGATCCTGGGCCGAGCAGTACTTC. The chain links TRBV7-8 to TRBJ2-7, with D maybe TRBD1 (7 bases). This CDR3 spans 15 amino acids. The germline V gene encodes CDR1 SGHVS and CDR2 FQNEAQ. The ends were cut back, 5 bases at V and 6 bases at J, with 20 bases in the middle.